This record covers a single T cell receptor (beta chain). The sample originates from a study of blood T cell repertoires in COVID-19. Looking at the study overall: From the United States, Italy and Spain came samples of acute and convalescent COVID-19.

In the authors' workflow: Estimates of nucleated cell counts were drawn from the amplification of reference gene primers. Assay used: immunoSEQ multiplex PCR; TCRdb lists only in-frame clones, some missing. That table furnishes V, J and clone size, whereas the DNA furnished D and trimming. The sample shows 190,000 or so clones, 70% to 80% of them seen only once. The source of this sequence is a man aged 50 to 59 who had recovered from COVID-19. The sequenced material came from peripheral blood.

CDR3 sequence (DNA): TGTGCCATCAGAGGTACCGGGACAGGGAATAATTCACCCCTCCACTTT. Its protein is CAIRGTGTGNNSPLHF. The J gene is TRBJ1-6, the V gene TRBV10-3, with 9 bases fitting TRBD1. The CDR3 contains 16 residues. V was clipped by 6 bases and J by 5 bases; unmatched bases: 8. The germline CDR1 and CDR2 sequences are ENHRY and SYGVKD.